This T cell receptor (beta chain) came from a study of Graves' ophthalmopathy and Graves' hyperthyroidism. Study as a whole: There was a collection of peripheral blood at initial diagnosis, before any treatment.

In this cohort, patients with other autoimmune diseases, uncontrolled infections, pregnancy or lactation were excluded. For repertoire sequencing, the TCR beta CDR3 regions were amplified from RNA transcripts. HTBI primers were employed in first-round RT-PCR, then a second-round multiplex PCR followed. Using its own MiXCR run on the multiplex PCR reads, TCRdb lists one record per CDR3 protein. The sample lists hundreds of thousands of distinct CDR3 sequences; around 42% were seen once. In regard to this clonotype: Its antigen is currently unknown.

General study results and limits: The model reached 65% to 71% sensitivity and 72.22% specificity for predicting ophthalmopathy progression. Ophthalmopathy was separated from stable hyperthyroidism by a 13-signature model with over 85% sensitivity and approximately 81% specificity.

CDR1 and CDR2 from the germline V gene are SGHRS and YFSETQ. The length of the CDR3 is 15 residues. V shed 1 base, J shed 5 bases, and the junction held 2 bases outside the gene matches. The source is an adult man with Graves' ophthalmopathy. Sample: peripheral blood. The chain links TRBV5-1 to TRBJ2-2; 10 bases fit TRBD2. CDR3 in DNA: TGCGCCAGCAGCTTGACGGGACTAGCGACCGGGGAGCTGTTTTTT. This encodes CASSLTGLATGELFF.